This entry lists 2 T cell receptor beta chains sequenced from one sample in a study of shared clonotypes between healthy human individuals. The protocol was immunoSEQ multiplex PCR, while the TCRdb copy is restricted to in-frame clones and leaves out a portion. Of about 1.1 million clones listed, roughly 80% are singletons. Sequenced material: memory CD4+ T cells from PBMCs. Subset described: CD45RA-negative fraction. The receptor source for this set is a man aged 18 to 30 in good health. Some clones in this sample may be carry-over from other donors' samples.

This clone was observed once. The gene calls are TRBV20-1 and TRBJ2-7, with D perhaps TRBD2 (5 bases). This CDR3 region has 10 residues. With 5 bases removed from V and 5 bases from J, the gap between germline ends came to 7 bases. The germline V gene has CDR1 DFQATT and CDR2 SNEGSKA (reference sequence). The CDR3 sequence: CSAGGHEQYF. The CDR3 region has the DNA TGCAGTGCTGGAGGACACGAGCAGTACTTC.

The V call is TRBV30, the J call TRBJ2-5; D not certain. CDR3 length equals 11 residues. V lost 1 base, J lost 4 bases, and 4 bases lay in between. The germline V gene has CDR1 GTSNPN and CDR2 SVGIG (reference sequence). The CDR3 bases are TGTGCCTGGAGTGACCTAGAGACCCAGTACTTC. This codes for CAWSDLETQYF.